What follows are 20 T cell receptor beta chains derived from one specimen sequenced in a study of T cell clonality in common variable immunodeficiency. The assay was immunoSEQ multiplex PCR, and TCRdb's table has in-frame clones only and misses some. The data show about 64,000 clones, none appearing only once, with roughly 1.5% held by the ten largest. Sequencing was done on a sample of peripheral blood mononuclear cells. These receptor sequences come from a person aged 18 to 70 in good health.

By its share, this clone is medium-sized. The sequenced fragment ends 3 residues before the CDR3 boundary, so the rest is inferred from the germline J gene. This chain joins TRBV7-3 and TRBJ2-2, with 8 bases lining up with TRBD1. The V and J ends lost 1 base and 0 bases, in that order; junction bases with no gene match: 7. Germline V gene lookup returns CDR1 SGHTA and CDR2 FQGTGA. This CDR3 contains 18 residues. CDR3 in amino acids: CASSLIPGGYPNTGELFF. The DNA read from the CDR3 is TGTGCCAGCAGCTTAATACCAGGGGGCTACCCGAACACCGGGGAG.

At least ten counts were recorded for this clone. The read comes to an end 3 residues before the CDR3 does, leaving the germline J gene to fill in the end. The chain employs TRBV12-3 or TRBV12-4 and TRBJ2-1; 8 bases fit TRBD1. The junction had 6 bases not matched to a gene; V was cut back by 7 bases and J by 4 bases. The CDR3 spans 14 residues. The sequenced CDR3 bases are TGTGCCAGCATGGGGGGACAGGATTACAATGAG. Translating it yields CASMGGQDYNE. The whole CDR3 protein reads CASMGGQDYNEQFF.

This clone was counted at least ten times. The sequence runs out 3 residues before the end of the CDR3; the remainder is reconstructed from the germline J gene. The chain links TRBV5-4 to TRBJ2-1; 9 bases line up with TRBD2. Germline V CDR1 and CDR2: SGHNT, YYREEE (reference sequence). The CDR3 spans 15 residues. Trimming removed 2 bases from V and 9 bases from J; junction bases left unmatched: 9. CDR3: CASSFYSGSSSEQFF. The DNA read from the CDR3 is TGTGCCAGCAGCTTTTATAGCGGGAGTTCCAGTGAG.

There are many counts of this clone. With the read ending 3 residues before the CDR3 end, the germline J gene is used to fill in that end. V is TRBV2 and J is TRBJ2-4; 10 bases align to TRBD1. The CDR3 length is 19 residues. CDR1 is SNHLY and CDR2 is FYNNEI in the germline V gene. J was trimmed by 3 bases and V by 6 bases; bases with no gene match: 17. Incomplete CDR3 DNA: TGTGCCAGCAGGGGGCTCCGGACAGGGGGTCCCAATGTCAAAAACATT. Protein: CASRGLRTGGPNVKNI. The CDR3 reads in full as CASRGLRTGGPNVKNIQYF.

This clone was seen repeatedly, ten times or more. The read ends 3 residues shy of where the CDR3 ends; the end is completed using the germline J gene. The V and J genes are TRBV9 and TRBJ2-1; TRBD1 matches at 7 bases. The CDR3 sequence is 15 residues long. Per the germline V gene, CDR1 is SGDLS and CDR2 is YYNGEE. After removal of 2 bases from V and 7 bases from J, the junction contained 9 bases not matched to a gene. The CDR3 loop reads CASSVLTGLGNEQFF. The CDR3 bases that were read are TGTGCCAGCAGCGTTCTGACAGGGTTGGGGAATGAG.

Worth noting for this clone: The read gets to within 3 residues of the CDR3 end, and the germline J gene fills in the rest. The chain recombines TRBV18 with TRBJ1-1; a possible D gene is TRBD1 (6 bases). Germline CDR1 and CDR2: KGHSH and LQKENI. The ends were cut back, 5 bases at V and 6 bases at J, with 16 bases in the middle. This CDR3 contains 14 residues. CDR3 DNA (partial): TGTGCCAGCTCAACATATACAGGGCAAGCTGAA. The encoded protein is CASSTYTGQAE. The CDR3 as a whole reads CASSTYTGQAEAFF.

Ten or more counts support this clone. The read gets to within 3 residues of the CDR3 end, and the germline J gene fills in the rest. This chain links TRBV6-4 with TRBJ2-3, with a possible D match to TRBD1 (6 bases). Germline CDR1 MRHNA, CDR2 SNTAGT. V lost 3 bases, J lost 4 bases, and 17 bases lay in between. The CDR3 totals 16 residues. CDR3 DNA, as far as it was read: TGTGCCAGCAGTGATTCTACAGGGTTAGAGTCAGATACG. Amino acids: CASSDSTGLESDT. The whole CDR3 is CASSDSTGLESDTQYF.

This clone was seen repeatedly, ten times or more. Read sequence stops 3 residues before the CDR3 end, and the germline J gene provides the missing end. This rearrangement joins TRBV5-1 to TRBJ2-2, with TRBD1 as a possible D gene (6 bases). The CDR3 has 15 residues. V was trimmed by 5 bases and J by 2 bases, leaving 13 bases between them. The germline CDR1 and CDR2 sequences are SGHRS and YFSETQ. CDR3 sequence reads: CASRAVGANTGELFF. Partial CDR3 DNA: TGCGCCAGCAGAGCCGTGGGGGCCAACACCGGGGAG.

This clone was detected many times. The read terminates 3 residues ahead of where the CDR3 ends, so the germline J gene completes it. The chain couples TRBV20-1 to TRBJ1-2; TRBD1 matches 7 bases. The CDR3 has 13 amino acids. Germline assignment: CDR1 DFQATT and CDR2 SNEGSKA (reference sequence). This chain's CDR3 is CSARGQGGGGYTF. The sequenced CDR3 bases are TGCAGTGCTAGAGGACAGGGAGGCGGCGGC.

This clone was recorded many times. The DNA ends 3 residues before the CDR3 does, and the rest of the CDR3 is filled in from the germline J gene. The chain carries TRBV5-1 and TRBJ2-7; 8 positions agree with TRBD2. J gave up 3 bases and V 1 base, and 6 bases lay outside the gene matches. The CDR3 is 15 residues long. The germline V gene encodes CDR1 SGHRS and CDR2 YFSETQ. Incomplete CDR3 DNA: TGCGCCAGCAGCTTGAGCGGGGGAGGGTTCTACGAG. It specifies CASSLSGGGFYE. The full CDR3 sequence reads CASSLSGGGFYEQYF.

There are many counts of this clone. The read falls 3 residues short of the CDR3 end, and the missing part is taken from the germline J gene. The genes are TRBV29-1 and TRBJ2-1, with 7 bases fitting TRBD2. Trimming cost V 4 bases and J 5 bases; bases outside gene matches: 8. The CDR3 runs 14 residues. Per the germline V gene, CDR1 is SQVTM and CDR2 is ANQGSEA. The chain's CDR3 is CSVVAGDPHNEQFF. The covered CDR3 bases are TGCAGCGTTGTCGCGGGAGATCCCCACAATGAG.

This clone was detected many times. The DNA ends 3 residues before the CDR3 does, and the rest of the CDR3 is filled in from the germline J gene. The chain combines TRBV19 with TRBJ2-1, with D unresolved. V was shortened by 4 bases and J by 5 bases, with 6 bases between the two germline ends. CDR1 LNHDA and CDR2 SQIVND come from the germline V gene (reference sequence). This CDR3 has 12 residues. CDR3 amino acids: CASSTPDNEQFF. The sequenced CDR3 bases are TGTGCCAGTAGTACCCCCGACAATGAG.

This clone appeared many times. Sequencing ends 3 residues short of the CDR3 end; the germline J gene provides the rest. The rearrangement uses TRBV24-1 and TRBJ2-2; TRBD2 aligns across 7 bases. The CDR3 runs 19 residues. Unmatched junction bases numbered 21, after V lost 5 bases and J lost 7 bases. Germline values: CDR1 KGHDR, CDR2 SFDVKD. CDR3 sequence: CATSGPLVLGTTPLGELFF. The CDR3 DNA, read in part, is TGTGCCACCAGTGGACCATTAGTATTAGGGACTACTCCCCTCGGGGAG.

Of note for this clone: The read stops 3 residues short of the end of the CDR3; the missing end is completed from the germline J gene. V and J are TRBV11-2 and TRBJ2-1, with 7 bases fitting TRBD2. Looked up from germline, CDR1 is SGHAT and CDR2 is FQNNGV. Trimming at V came to 3 bases and at J to 9 bases, leaving 11 bases not matched to a gene. The CDR3 is made up of 15 amino acids. This CDR3 is CASSLEAGAVGEQFF. CDR3 DNA, as far as it was read: TGTGCCAGCAGCTTGGAGGCGGGAGCGGTCGGTGAG.

Ten or more counts support this clone. Read sequence stops 3 residues before the CDR3 end, and the germline J gene provides the missing end. The V and J genes are TRBV6-2 or TRBV6-3 and TRBJ2-7; D is perhaps TRBD2 (5 bases). V was clipped by 10 bases and J by 1 base, with 11 bases between them. Germline CDR1 is MNHEY and CDR2 is SVGEGT. The CDR3 totals 12 residues. The CDR3 is CATLRGSYEQYF. Partial CDR3 DNA: TGTGCCACCCTACGGGGATCCTACGAG.

This clone has a count of ten or more. The read gets to within 3 residues of the CDR3 end, and the germline J gene fills in the rest. The chain joins TRBV2 to TRBJ2-5, with a possible D match to TRBD1 (6 bases). This CDR3 has 13 amino acids. The ends were cut back, 6 bases at V and 5 bases at J, with 13 bases in the middle. Germline CDR1 and CDR2: SNHLY and FYNNEI. The CDR3 reads CASSSGTRETQYF. CDR3 DNA (partial): TGTGCCAGCAGCTCCGGGACACGGGAGACC. Combining the CDR3 with reference TRBV2 and TRBJ2-5 gives the whole variable domain EPEVTQTPSHQVTQMGQEVILRCVPISNHLYFYWYRQILGQKVEFLVSFYNNEISEKSEIFDDQFSVERPDGSNFTLKIRSTKLEDSAMYFCASSSGTRETQYFGPGTRLLVL.

Only a few counts were recorded for this clone. From the germline J gene comes the end of the CDR3, since the read stops 3 residues before it. The chain recombines TRBV5-4 with TRBJ2-7; a possible D gene is TRBD1 (6 bases). Trimming left V 1 base short and J 0 bases short, with 11 bases between. This CDR3 contains 15 residues. Germline V gene lookup returns CDR1 SGHNT and CDR2 YYREEE (reference sequence). The CDR3 reads CASSLYRTDSYEQYF. The DNA read from the CDR3 is TGTGCCAGCAGCTTGTATCGGACAGACTCCTACGAG.

This clone was counted at least ten times. The read terminates 3 residues ahead of where the CDR3 ends, so the germline J gene completes it. V and J are TRBV7-3 and TRBJ2-5; 7 nucleotides line up with TRBD1. Trimming removed 3 bases from V and 5 bases from J; junction bases left unmatched: 9. This CDR3 has 15 amino acids. CDR1 and CDR2 (germline): SGHTA, FQGTGA. The CDR3 protein is CASSFFPGGLETQYF. Incomplete CDR3 DNA: TGTGCCAGCAGCTTTTTCCCAGGGGGTTTGGAGACC. Full variable domain (outside the CDR3, taken from reference TRBV7-3 and TRBJ2-5): GAGVSQTPSNKVTEKGKYVELRCDPISGHTALYWYRQSLGQGPEFLIYFQGTGAADDSGLPNDRFFAVRPEGSVSTLKIQRTERGDSAVYLCASSFFPGGLETQYFGPGTRLLVL.

Ten or more counts support this clone. The read terminates 3 residues ahead of where the CDR3 ends, so the germline J gene completes it. This sequence joins TRBV30 and TRBJ1-3; D unresolved. The CDR3 consists of 13 residues. In germline, CDR1 is GTSNPN, CDR2 SVGIG (reference sequence). V was cut by 4 bases and J by 4 bases, with 11 bases left in between. CDR3 protein: CAWIRAAGNTIYF. The sequenced part of the CDR3 DNA is TGTGCCTGGATAAGGGCCGCGGGAAACACC.

This clone occurred many times. Coverage ceases 3 residues before the CDR3 finishes, and the germline J gene fills in the end. The J gene is TRBJ2-1, the V gene TRBV20-1; D is ambiguous. In germline, CDR1 is DFQATT, CDR2 SNEGSKA (reference sequence). This CDR3 spans 14 amino acids. V was cut by 5 bases and J by 8 bases, with 19 bases left in between. CDR3 DNA, as far as it was read: TGCAGTGCTTCCCCGTTTGTGGGCGTCGATGAG. Translated: CSASPFVGVDE. The whole CDR3 protein reads CSASPFVGVDEQFF.